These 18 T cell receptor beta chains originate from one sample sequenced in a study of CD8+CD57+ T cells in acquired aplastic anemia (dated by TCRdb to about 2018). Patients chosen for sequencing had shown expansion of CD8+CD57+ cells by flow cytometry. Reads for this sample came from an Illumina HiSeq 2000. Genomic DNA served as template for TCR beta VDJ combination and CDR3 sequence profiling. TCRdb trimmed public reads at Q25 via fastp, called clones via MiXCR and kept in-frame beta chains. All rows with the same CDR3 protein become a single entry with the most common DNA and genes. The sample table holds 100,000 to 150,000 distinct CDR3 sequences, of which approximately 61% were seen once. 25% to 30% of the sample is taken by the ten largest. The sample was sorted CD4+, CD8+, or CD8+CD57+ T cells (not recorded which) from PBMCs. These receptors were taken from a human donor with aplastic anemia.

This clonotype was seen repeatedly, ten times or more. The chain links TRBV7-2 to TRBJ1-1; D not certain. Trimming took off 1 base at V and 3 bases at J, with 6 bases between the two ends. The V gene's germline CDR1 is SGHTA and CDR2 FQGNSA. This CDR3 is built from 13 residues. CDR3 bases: TGTGCCAGCAGCTTAGGTTTGCACACTGAAGCTTTCTTT. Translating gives CASSLGLHTEAFF.

The chain's CDR3 is CASSLAVNEGTTEAFF. The CDR3 region has the DNA TGTGCCAGCAGCTTGGCCGTTAACGAGGGCACCACTGAAGCTTTCTTT. V and J are TRBV5-4 and TRBJ1-1; D is uncertain. Germline CDR1 reads SGHNT; CDR2 reads YYREEE (reference sequence). Trimming pared 0 bases from V and 4 bases from J, leaving 16 bases between. CDR3 length: 16 residues. Filled out from reference TRBV5-4 and TRBJ1-1, the complete variable domain reads ETGVTQSPTHLIKTRGQQVTLRCSSQSGHNTVSWYQQALGQGPQFIFQYYREEENGRGNFPPRFSGLQFPNYSSELNVNALELDDSALYLCASSLAVNEGTTEAFFGQGTRLTVV.

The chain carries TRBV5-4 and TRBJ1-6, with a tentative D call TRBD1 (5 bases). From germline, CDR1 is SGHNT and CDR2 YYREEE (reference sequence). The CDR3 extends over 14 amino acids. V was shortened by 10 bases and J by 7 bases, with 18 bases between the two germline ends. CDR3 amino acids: CASGEVGANSPLHF. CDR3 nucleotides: TGTGCCTCCGGGGAGGTAGGGGCCAATTCACCCCTCCACTTT.

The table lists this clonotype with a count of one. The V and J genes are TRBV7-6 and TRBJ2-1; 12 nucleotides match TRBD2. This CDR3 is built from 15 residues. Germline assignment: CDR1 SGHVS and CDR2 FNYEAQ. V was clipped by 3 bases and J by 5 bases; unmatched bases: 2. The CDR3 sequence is CASSFRLAGDNEQFF. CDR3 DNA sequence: TGTGCCAGCAGCTTCCGACTAGCGGGGGACAATGAGCAGTTCTTC. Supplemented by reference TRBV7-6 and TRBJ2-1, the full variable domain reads GAGVSQSPRYKVTKRGQDVALRCDPISGHVSLYWYRQALGQGPEFLTYFNYEAQQDKSGLPNDRFSAERPEGSISTLTIQRTEQRDSAMYRCASSFRLAGDNEQFFGPGTRLTVL.

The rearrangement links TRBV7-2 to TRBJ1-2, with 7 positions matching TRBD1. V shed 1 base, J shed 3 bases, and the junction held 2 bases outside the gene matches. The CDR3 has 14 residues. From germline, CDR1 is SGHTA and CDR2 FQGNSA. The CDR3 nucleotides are TGTGCCAGCAGCTTAGAGGGGGCCTACTATGGCTACACCTTC. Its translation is CASSLEGAYYGYTF.

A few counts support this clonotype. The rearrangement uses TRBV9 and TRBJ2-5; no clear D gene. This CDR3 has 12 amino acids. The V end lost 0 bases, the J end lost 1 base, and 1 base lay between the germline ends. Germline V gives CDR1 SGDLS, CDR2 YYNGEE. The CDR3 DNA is TGTGCCAGCAGCGTAGCCCAAGAGACCCAGTACTTC. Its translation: CASSVAQETQYF.

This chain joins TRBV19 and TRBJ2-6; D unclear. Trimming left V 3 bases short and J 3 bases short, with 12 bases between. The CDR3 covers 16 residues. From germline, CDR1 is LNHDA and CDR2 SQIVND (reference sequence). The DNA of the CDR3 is TGTGCCAGTAGTATCGCACGGGCAGATGGGGCCAACGTCCTGACTTTC. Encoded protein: CASSIARADGANVLTF. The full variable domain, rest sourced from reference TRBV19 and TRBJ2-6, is DGGITQSPKYLFRKEGQNVTLSCEQNLNHDAMYWYRQDPGQGLRLIYYSQIVNDFQKGDIAEGYSVSREKKESFPLTVTSAQKNPTAFYLCASSIARADGANVLTFGAGSRLTVL.

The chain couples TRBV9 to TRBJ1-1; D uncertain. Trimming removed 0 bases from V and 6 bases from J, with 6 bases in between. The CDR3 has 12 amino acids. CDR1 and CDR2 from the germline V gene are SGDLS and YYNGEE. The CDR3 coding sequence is TGTGCCAGCAGCGTAGGAGAGGCTGAAGCTTTCTTT. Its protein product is CASSVGEAEAFF. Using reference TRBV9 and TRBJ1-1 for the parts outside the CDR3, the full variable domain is DSGVTQTPKHLITATGQRVTLRCSPRSGDLSVYWYQQSLDQGLQFLIQYYNGEERAKGNILERFSAQQFPDLHSELNLSSLELGDSALYFCASSVGEAEAFFGQGTRLTVV.

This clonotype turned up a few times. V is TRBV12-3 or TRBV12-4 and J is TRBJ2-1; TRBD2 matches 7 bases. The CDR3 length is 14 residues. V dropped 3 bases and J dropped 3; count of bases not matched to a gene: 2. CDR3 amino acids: CASSLGGVYNEQFF. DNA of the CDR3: TGTGCCAGCAGTTTGGGGGGGGTCTACAATGAGCAGTTCTTC.

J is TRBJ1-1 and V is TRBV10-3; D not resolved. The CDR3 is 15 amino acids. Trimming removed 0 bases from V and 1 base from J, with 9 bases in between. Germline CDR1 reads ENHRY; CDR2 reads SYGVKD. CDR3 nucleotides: TGTGCCATCAGTGAGTCGGCAGTATCGAACACTGAAGCTTTCTTT. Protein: CAISESAVSNTEAFF.

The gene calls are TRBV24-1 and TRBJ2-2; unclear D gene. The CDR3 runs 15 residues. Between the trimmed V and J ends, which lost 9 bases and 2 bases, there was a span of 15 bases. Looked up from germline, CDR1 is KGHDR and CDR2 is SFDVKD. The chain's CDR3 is CATSSSPPNTGELFF. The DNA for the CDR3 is TGTGCCACCTCTAGTTCCCCTCCTAACACCGGGGAGCTGTTTTTT.

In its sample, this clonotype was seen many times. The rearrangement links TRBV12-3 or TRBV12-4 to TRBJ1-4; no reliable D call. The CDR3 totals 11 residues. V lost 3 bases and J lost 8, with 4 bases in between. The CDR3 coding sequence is TGTGCCAGCAGTTTTGGAGAAAAACTGTTTTTT. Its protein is CASSFGEKLFF.

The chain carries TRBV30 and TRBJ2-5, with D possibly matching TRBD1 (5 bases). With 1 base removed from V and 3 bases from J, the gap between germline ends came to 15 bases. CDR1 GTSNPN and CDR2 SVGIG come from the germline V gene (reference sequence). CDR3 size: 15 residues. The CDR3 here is CAWSAQGRPKETQYF. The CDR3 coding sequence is TGTGCCTGGAGTGCCCAGGGTCGACCCAAAGAGACCCAGTACTTC.

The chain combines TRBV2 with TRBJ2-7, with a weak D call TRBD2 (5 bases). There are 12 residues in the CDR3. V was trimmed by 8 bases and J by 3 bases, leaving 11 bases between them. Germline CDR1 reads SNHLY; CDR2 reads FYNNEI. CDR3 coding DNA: TGTGCCAGCGAGACTCGGGGCTACGAGCAGTACTTC. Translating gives CASETRGYEQYF.

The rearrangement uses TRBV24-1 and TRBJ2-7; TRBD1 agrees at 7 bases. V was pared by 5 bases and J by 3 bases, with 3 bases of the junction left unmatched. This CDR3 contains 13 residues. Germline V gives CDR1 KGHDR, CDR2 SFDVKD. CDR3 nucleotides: TGTGCCACCAGTGGGGCAGGGGGCTACGAGCAGTACTTC. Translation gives CATSGAGGYEQYF.

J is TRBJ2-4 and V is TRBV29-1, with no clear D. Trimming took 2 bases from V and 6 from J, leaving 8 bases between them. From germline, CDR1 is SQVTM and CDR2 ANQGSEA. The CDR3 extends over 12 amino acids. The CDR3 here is CSVETSPNIQYF. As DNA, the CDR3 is TGCAGCGTTGAAACCAGTCCAAACATTCAGTACTTC.

As DNA, the CDR3 is TGCAGTGCTAGAGACAGCGGGAGGGATACAGGGACCCAGTACTTC. Protein: CSARDSGRDTGTQYF. The chain joins TRBV20-1 to TRBJ2-5; 10 bases line up with TRBD2. There are 15 residues in the CDR3. The ends lost 0 bases at V and 7 bases at J; junction bases unmatched: 8. CDR1 is DFQATT, CDR2 SNEGSKA, per germline (reference sequence).

The CDR3 coding sequence is TGTGCCAGCAGTGAGACCGGGACAGGGAGGGGGAATGAGCAGTTCTTC. Residues: CASSETGTGRGNEQFF. This chain connects TRBV6-1 to TRBJ2-1; the match to TRBD1 covers 9 bases. Germline V gene data show CDR1 as MNHNS and CDR2 as SASEGT. The CDR3 sequence is 16 residues long. V dropped 3 bases and J dropped 7; count of bases not matched to a gene: 10.